These 8 T cell receptor beta chains came from one sample sequenced in a study of T-cell reconstitution after alpha-beta-depleted transplantation in children. Preparation of the TCRbeta library was carried out with unique molecular identifiers. MiXCR was run by TCRdb on the PCR reads, yielding one entry per CDR3 protein. The sample lists hundreds of thousands of distinct CDR3 sequences; approximately 20% were seen once. This sample comprised PBMCs from the stem cell graft donor, obtained from the stem cell graft. All receptors derive from a human donor who donated a stem cell graft to a child with acute lymphoblastic leukemia.

This clonotype was observed at least ten times. The chain combines TRBV20-1 with TRBJ2-3, with 9 bases matching TRBD2. In germline, CDR1 is DFQATT, CDR2 SNEGSKA (reference sequence). Trimming removed 2 bases from V and 6 bases from J; junction bases left unmatched: 9. The CDR3 has 15 residues. The CDR3 protein is CSARPTSGRFDTQYF. The CDR3 DNA is TGCAGTGCTAGACCGACTAGCGGTCGGTTCGATACGCAGTATTTT.

The chain recombines TRBV5-1 with TRBJ2-7; 7 bases agree with TRBD2. The V segment lost 0 bases and the J segment 0 bases; nucleotides outside the gene matches: 6. The germline CDR1 and CDR2 sequences are SGHRS and YFSETQ. This CDR3 comprises 16 residues. The CDR3 spells CASSLAAGASSYEQYF. The CDR3 DNA reads as TGCGCCAGCAGCTTGGCGGCGGGAGCGTCCTCCTACGAGCAGTACTTC.

This clonotype was recorded many times. The CDR3 coding sequence is TGTGCCAGCAGCCGACAGGGCAATCAGCCCCAGCATTTT. The encoded protein is CASSRQGNQPQHF. This sequence joins TRBV7-9 and TRBJ1-5; the D gene is possibly TRBD1 (6 bases). Germline V gene data show CDR1 as SEHNR and CDR2 as FQNEAQ (reference sequence). The CDR3 spans 13 residues. V was shortened by 5 bases and J by 2 bases, with 7 bases between the two germline ends. Complete variable domain (other parts from reference TRBV7-9 and TRBJ1-5): DTGVSQNPRHKITKRGQNVTFRCDPISEHNRLYWYRQTLGQGPEFLTYFQNEAQLEKSRLLSDRFSAERPKGSFSTLEIQRTEQGDSAMYLCASSRQGNQPQHFGDGTRLSIL.

The gene calls are TRBV7-9 and TRBJ2-1; 10 bases map to TRBD2. CDR3 length: 16 residues. Unmatched junction bases numbered 12, after V lost 5 bases and J lost 8 bases. Germline loops: CDR1 SEHNR, CDR2 FQNEAQ (reference sequence). CDR3 residues: CASSPGTSETGDEQFF. CDR3 in DNA: TGTGCCAGCAGCCCCGGGACTAGCGAGACAGGGGATGAGCAGTTCTTC.

The gene calls are TRBV20-1 and TRBJ2-7; D is possibly TRBD2 (6 bases). Germline V CDR1 and CDR2: DFQATT, SNEGSKA (reference sequence). V lost 1 base and J 0 bases, leaving 10 bases between the germline ends. The CDR3 spans 14 residues. This CDR3 is CSARGFGSSYEQYF. In nucleotides, the CDR3 is TGCAGTGCTAGAGGGTTCGGGAGCTCCTACGAGCAGTACTTC.

This rearrangement joins TRBV27 to TRBJ2-2; 10 bases map to TRBD2. Per the germline V gene, CDR1 is MNHEY and CDR2 is SMNVEV (reference sequence). The CDR3 spans 15 residues. The J segment lost 7 bases and the V segment lost 2 bases, leaving 4 bases of the junction unmatched. The CDR3 is CASSLLAGVSGELFF. The CDR3 coding sequence is TGTGCCAGCAGTTTACTAGCGGGAGTCAGCGGGGAGCTGTTTTTT.

This clonotype appeared a few times. The rearrangement joins TRBV3-1 to TRBJ2-3; D is uncertain. V was clipped by 3 bases and J by 6 bases, with 10 bases between them. CDR1 and CDR2 from the germline V gene are LGHDT and YNNKEL (reference sequence). This CDR3 region has 13 residues. The CDR3 DNA follows: TGTGCCAGCAGCCAGTTTTCTCGCGATACGCAGTATTTT. It is translated as CASSQFSRDTQYF.

V gene TRBV12-3 or TRBV12-4 combines with J gene TRBJ2-7; TRBD1 aligns across 9 bases. The CDR3 runs 16 residues. V gave up 7 bases and J gave up 9 bases; unmatched junction bases: 19. In nucleotides, the CDR3 is TGTGCCAGCACCGAAAGGGGGACAGGGCTTACGACTGCGCAGTACTTC. The encoded protein is CASTERGTGLTTAQYF.